The 29 T cell receptor beta chains given below trace back to one sample, sequenced in a study of T cells in Graves' hyperthyroidism and ophthalmopathy. RNA transcripts provided the source from which TCR beta CDR3 regions were amplified. The HTBI set primed first-round TCR CDR3 RT-PCR. TCRdb processed the multiplex PCR reads anew with MiXCR; each CDR3 protein has one entry. Of 550,000 to 800,000 distinct CDR3 sequences listed, about 16% are singletons. The sample taken for sequencing was blood. These receptors came from a man aged 18 to 35 with Graves' hyperthyroidism.

This chain uses TRBV20-1 with TRBJ1-2; 7 bases line up with TRBD1. The CDR3 is 13 amino acids. V was pared by 6 bases and J by 1 base, with 5 bases of the junction left unmatched. Germline CDR1 and CDR2: DFQATT and SNEGSKA (reference sequence). The CDR3 DNA follows: TGCAGTGCGCTCAGGGGGTTTAACTATGGCTACACCTTC. Amino acids: CSALRGFNYGYTF.

This chain links TRBV11-2 with TRBJ2-1; the match to TRBD1 covers 7 bases. Trimming cost V 5 bases and J 7 bases; bases outside gene matches: 11. The CDR3 spans 15 residues. In germline, CDR1 is SGHAT, CDR2 FQNNGV. CDR3 coding DNA: TGTGCCAGCAGCCACCGGGACAGCCTATTAAATGAGCAGTTCTTC. Protein product: CASSHRDSLLNEQFF.

The chain joins TRBV2 to TRBJ2-5, with D possibly TRBD2 on 7 matching bases. Germline V gene lookup returns CDR1 SNHLY and CDR2 FYNNEI. This CDR3 comprises 16 residues. Trimming shortened V by 6 bases and J by 5 bases, and 22 bases separated the two germline ends. CDR3 nucleotide sequence: TGTGCCAGCAGGACTGCGAGGGGGGGCCGAGCGGAGACCCAGTACTTC. The encoded protein is CASRTARGGRAETQYF.

This clonotype was counted between two and nine times. This chain uses TRBV28 with TRBJ2-7; D unresolved. CDR1 is MDHEN, CDR2 SYDVKM, per germline. This CDR3 contains 13 residues. V lost 6 bases, J lost 3 bases, and 12 bases lay in between. CDR3 DNA: TGTGCCAGCAGCGGCCAGGATCACTACGAGCAGTACTTC. As protein: CASSGQDHYEQYF.

This clonotype was observed a few times. This chain links TRBV9 with TRBJ1-2, with unresolved D. The CDR3 contains 11 residues. CDR1 is SGDLS, CDR2 YYNGEE, per germline. Trimming removed 3 bases from V and 5 bases from J, with 5 bases in between. The CDR3 sequence is CASSGVYGYTF. The CDR3 DNA follows: TGTGCCAGCAGCGGAGTTTATGGCTACACCTTC.

The rearrangement links TRBV4-3 to TRBJ2-7; no reliable D call. Trimming stripped 0 bases from V and 7 bases from J, with 4 bases between. From germline, CDR1 is LGHNA and CDR2 YSLEER. The CDR3 covers 11 residues. The CDR3 sequence: CASSQDAEQYF. For the CDR3, the DNA is TGCGCCAGCAGCCAAGATGCAGAGCAGTACTTC.

The chain couples TRBV28 to TRBJ2-7; TRBD2 agrees at 7 bases. CDR1 MDHEN and CDR2 SYDVKM come from the germline V gene. V trimming: 2 bases; J trimming: 7 bases; junction bases outside the gene matches: 2. The CDR3 is 12 amino acids. The CDR3 sequence is CASSLMGGEQYF. In DNA, the CDR3 is TGTGCCAGCAGTTTAATGGGGGGGGAGCAGTACTTC.

The chain couples TRBV4-1 to TRBJ1-1; 8 positions match TRBD1. Losses at the gene ends were 1 base for V and 0 bases for J; bases not matched to a gene: 1. Germline CDR1 MGHRA, CDR2 YSYEKL. The CDR3 covers 15 residues. CDR3 nucleotides: TGCGCCAGCAGCCAAGGGGACAGGATGAACACTGAAGCTTTCTTT. Translating gives CASSQGDRMNTEAFF.

In its sample, this clonotype was seen a few times. The chain combines TRBV7-9 with TRBJ2-1; 13 nucleotides align to TRBD2. Germline assignment: CDR1 SEHNR and CDR2 FQNEAQ (reference sequence). The CDR3 spans 15 residues. Trimming removed 6 bases from V and 7 bases from J; junction bases left unmatched: 6. CDR3 sequence: CASRPTSGRRNEQFF. In nucleotides, the CDR3 is TGTGCCAGCAGACCGACTAGCGGGAGGAGGAATGAGCAGTTCTTC.

This rearrangement joins TRBV11-2 to TRBJ2-7; 10 bases line up with TRBD2. This CDR3 region has 15 residues. J gave up 3 bases and V 5 bases, and 7 bases lay outside the gene matches. Germline V lookup: CDR1 SGHAT, CDR2 FQNNGV. CDR3 amino acids: CASSRLAGENYEQYF. CDR3 in DNA: TGTGCCAGCAGCAGGCTAGCGGGGGAGAACTACGAGCAGTACTTC.

This clonotype was seen at least ten times. The chain carries TRBV2 and TRBJ1-1, with 8 bases fitting TRBD1. J lost 5 bases, V lost 11 bases, and 10 bases had no gene match. CDR3 size: 13 residues. The germline V gene encodes CDR1 SNHLY and CDR2 FYNNEI. This CDR3 is CAGTQGAWTEAFF. CDR3 nucleotides: TGTGCCGGAACTCAGGGGGCTTGGACTGAAGCTTTCTTT.

This clonotype was observed a handful of times. The chain couples TRBV9 to TRBJ2-1; 9 positions agree with TRBD2. Germline V lookup: CDR1 SGDLS, CDR2 YYNGEE. With 1 base clipped from V and 9 bases from J, the junction kept 5 bases outside the gene matches. The CDR3 sequence is 14 residues long. DNA for the CDR3: TGTGCCAGCAGCGTAACAGCGGGAGGAGGTGAGCAGTTCTTC. This sequence encodes CASSVTAGGGEQFF.

This clonotype was detected only a few times. The chain combines TRBV7-6 with TRBJ1-5, with TRBD1 matching over 7 bases. Germline trimming cut 2 bases from V and 3 bases from J; bases unmatched to any gene: 13. Germline values: CDR1 SGHVS, CDR2 FNYEAQ. This CDR3 spans 18 amino acids. CDR3 in amino acids: CASSLMGDGTVPNQPQHF. CDR3 in DNA: TGTGCCAGCAGCTTAATGGGGGACGGGACAGTCCCCAATCAGCCCCAGCATTTT.

This clonotype showed up just a few times. V and J are TRBV24-1 and TRBJ2-3, with D unresolved. V was shortened by 6 bases and J by 10 bases, with 10 bases between the two germline ends. CDR3 length: 11 amino acids. Germline CDR1 and CDR2: KGHDR and SFDVKD. In DNA form, the CDR3 reads TGTGCCACCAGTACCGGGTTCGCGCAGTATTTT. Protein sequence: CATSTGFAQYF.

The chain is built from TRBV9 and TRBJ1-5; D is ambiguous. V was pared by 4 bases and J by 8 bases, with 13 bases between. The CDR3 consists of 13 residues. Germline V gives CDR1 SGDLS, CDR2 YYNGEE. The CDR3 spells CASSRAPGEPQHF. DNA of the CDR3: TGTGCCAGCAGCAGAGCTCCTGGGGAGCCCCAGCATTTT.

This clonotype was seen many times. The chain recombines TRBV2 with TRBJ1-6; D might be TRBD1 (6 bases). The CDR3 spans 15 residues. Trimming pared 7 bases from V and 9 bases from J, leaving 19 bases between. CDR1 and CDR2 from the germline V gene are SNHLY and FYNNEI. The CDR3 sequence is CASKPLDIGGSPLHF. The CDR3 region has the DNA TGTGCCAGCAAGCCCTTGGACATAGGGGGTTCACCCCTCCACTTT.

This clonotype appeared many times. CDR3 protein: CASSLDGWGATIYF. DNA of the CDR3: TGTGCCAGCAGTTTAGATGGGTGGGGTGCCACCATATATTTT. The J gene is TRBJ1-3, the V gene TRBV12-3 or TRBV12-4; unclear D gene. The CDR3 has 14 amino acids. Trimming took 1 base from V and 9 from J, leaving 13 bases between them.

The chain combines TRBV9 with TRBJ2-2; D not certain. The V gene lost 3 bases and the J gene lost 4 bases, with 7 bases spanning the gap. Germline CDR1 and CDR2: SGDLS and YYNGEE. The CDR3 sequence is 13 residues long. The CDR3 DNA sequence: TGTGCCAGCAGCGCGGAAGTCACCGGGGAGCTGTTTTTT. Translation gives CASSAEVTGELFF.

V usage is TRBV3-1 and J usage is TRBJ1-6; D uncertain. The CDR3 has 13 residues. With 2 bases removed from V and 4 bases from J, the gap between germline ends came to 3 bases. Germline V lookup: CDR1 LGHDT, CDR2 YNNKEL (reference sequence). The CDR3 region is CASSQTYNSPLHF. For the CDR3, the DNA is TGTGCCAGCAGCCAAACTTATAATTCACCCCTCCACTTT.

This clonotype was found a few times. This chain joins TRBV5-4 and TRBJ2-1; D not certain. CDR3 length: 15 residues. Germline V gene data show CDR1 as SGHNT and CDR2 as YYREEE (reference sequence). V lost 3 bases and J 5 bases, leaving 15 bases between the germline ends. CDR3 sequence (DNA): TGTGCCAGCAGCTCCGCCCACTCAACGCACAATGAGCAGTTCTTC. Translating gives CASSSAHSTHNEQFF.

This clonotype was seen only a few times. V gene TRBV7-9 combines with J gene TRBJ1-1, with 7 bases lining up with TRBD1. This CDR3 is built from 14 residues. Germline V gene lookup returns CDR1 SEHNR and CDR2 FQNEAQ (reference sequence). V shed 3 bases and J 4 bases; nucleotides not matched to a gene: 5. Written as DNA, the CDR3 is TGTGCCAGCAGCTTGAGGGGGCTTAGCACTGAAGCTTTCTTT. It is translated as CASSLRGLSTEAFF.

This clonotype was found a few times. V usage is TRBV3-1 and J usage is TRBJ2-2; possibly TRBD2 for D (6 bases). The CDR3 totals 18 residues. CDR1 and CDR2 (germline): LGHDT, YNNKEL (reference sequence). V was cut by 4 bases and J by 1 base, with 19 bases left in between. The DNA of the CDR3 is TGTGCCAGCAGCCCTTTGGTGGCCACCGGGAGGAACACCGGGGAGCTGTTTTTT. It codes for CASSPLVATGRNTGELFF. Complete variable domain (other parts from reference TRBV3-1 and TRBJ2-2): DTAVSQTPKYLVTQMGNDKSIKCEQNLGHDTMYWYKQDSKKFLKIMFSYNNKELIINETVPNRFSPKSPDKAHLNLHINSLELGDSAVYFCASSPLVATGRNTGELFFGEGSRLTVL.

Comments on this clonotype: A clone one base away is much larger, so this may be a read error. The rearrangement uses TRBV6-2 or TRBV6-3 and TRBJ2-2, with no clear D. Trimming took off 2 bases at V and 4 bases at J, with 5 bases between the two ends. The CDR3 has 13 residues. CDR1 and CDR2 from the germline V gene are MNHEY and SVGEGT. Here the CDR3 reads CASSYAGTGELFF. The CDR3 nucleotides are TGTGCCAGCAGTTACGCCGGCACCGGGGAGCTGTTTTTT.

The chain is built from TRBV7-9 and TRBJ2-6, with D possibly TRBD2 on 6 matching bases. The V gene's germline CDR1 is SEHNR and CDR2 FQNEAQ (reference sequence). CDR3 length: 15 amino acids. V was clipped by 2 bases and J by 4 bases, with 9 bases between them. Written as DNA, the CDR3 is TGTGCCAGCAGCTTAACGGGACTCGGGGCCAACGTCCTGACTTTC. Its protein product is CASSLTGLGANVLTF.

This clonotype showed up just a few times. A much larger clone lies a single base off, so this may be a read error. This chain joins TRBV6-2 or TRBV6-3 and TRBJ1-2; D not certain. CDR1 and CDR2 (germline): MNHEY, SVGEGT. The V end lost 4 bases, the J end lost 5 bases, and 8 bases lay between the germline ends. This CDR3 has 12 amino acids. The CDR3 spells CASSWREYGYTF. CDR3 nucleotides: TGTGCCAGCAGTTGGAGAGAGTATGGCTACACCTTC.

In this sample, this clonotype turned up a few times. The genes are TRBV7-6 and TRBJ2-7; D not certain. The CDR3 is made up of 16 amino acids. V was pared by 1 base and J by 1 base, with 14 bases between. Germline CDR1 and CDR2: SGHVS and FNYEAQ. This chain's CDR3 is CASSLVGSTPSYEQYF. The CDR3 nucleotides are TGTGCCAGCAGCTTAGTCGGCAGCACCCCTTCCTACGAGCAGTACTTC.

The V call is TRBV7-9, the J call TRBJ2-7; D is unclear. V lost 4 bases and J 2 bases, leaving 18 bases between the germline ends. The CDR3 is 16 residues long. The germline CDR1 and CDR2 sequences are SEHNR and FQNEAQ (reference sequence). DNA for the CDR3: TGTGCCAGCAGCTCTCCCAGGCCACCCCTCCCCTACGAGCAGTACTTC. Protein product: CASSSPRPPLPYEQYF.

This clonotype was counted ten times or more. The chain recombines TRBV11-3 with TRBJ2-1, with a possible D match to TRBD2 (6 bases). V was clipped by 6 bases and J by 4 bases, with 13 bases between them. This CDR3 is 14 amino acids long. Germline V gene lookup returns CDR1 SGHNT and CDR2 YENEEA. Here the CDR3 reads CASSLIRGYNEQFF. The CDR3 nucleotides are TGTGCCAGCAGTCTCATCCGGGGGTACAATGAGCAGTTCTTC. The entire variable domain, with the rest obtained from reference TRBV11-3 and TRBJ2-1, is as follows: EAGVVQSPRYKIIEKKQPVAFWCNPISGHNTLYWYLQNLGQGPELLIRYENEEAVDDSQLPKDRFSAERLKGVDSTLKIQPAELGDSAVYLCASSLIRGYNEQFFGPGTRLTVL.

There are many counts of this clonotype. The chain combines TRBV7-8 with TRBJ2-1, with TRBD2 matching over 10 bases. J was trimmed by 7 bases and V by 5 bases; bases with no gene match: 17. The V gene's germline CDR1 is SGHVS and CDR2 FQNEAQ. CDR3 length equals 18 residues. The CDR3 region has the DNA TGTGCCAGCAGCATATACAGAGGAGCGGGAGGGCCGGGGAATGAGCAGTTCTTC. Protein: CASSIYRGAGGPGNEQFF. Complete variable domain (other parts from reference TRBV7-8 and TRBJ2-1): GAGVSQSPRYKVAKRGQDVALRCDPISGHVSLFWYQQALGQGPEFLTYFQNEAQLDKSGLPSDRFFAERPEGSVSTLKIQRTQQEDSAVYLCASSIYRGAGGPGNEQFFGPGTRLTVL.